This T cell receptor beta chain appears in the sequencing data of a study of blood T cell repertoires in COVID-19. Overall study: Samples came from the United States, Italy and Spain, spanning acute and convalescent COVID-19.

The participants were between roughly 18 and 100 years old and came from roughly 25 US areas. Authors' processing steps: Amplification with reference gene primers provided the estimates of nucleated cell counts. Repertoires were generated with immunoSEQ multiplex PCR, while TCRdb's copy carries only in-frame clones and drops some. The V and J calls and the clone size are those of that table, but D and trimming were determined from the DNA. The table lists 350,000 to 400,000 clones, approximately 87% of them singletons. J gave up 4 bases and V 6 bases, and 0 bases lay outside the gene matches. This CDR3 has 12 residues. Germline CDR1 MNHEY, CDR2 SMNVEV (reference sequence). To note about this clone: The sample contains more than one DNA sequence encoding this CDR3.

The chain links TRBV27 to TRBJ1-1; 9 bases align to TRBD1. Sequencing used PBMCs or T cells enriched from blood (not recorded which). The TCR was taken from a woman aged 25-40 years with acute COVID-19. In nucleotides, the CDR3 is TGTGCCAGCAGGACAGGGGGCACTGAAGCTTTCTTT. Its translation: CASRTGGTEAFF.